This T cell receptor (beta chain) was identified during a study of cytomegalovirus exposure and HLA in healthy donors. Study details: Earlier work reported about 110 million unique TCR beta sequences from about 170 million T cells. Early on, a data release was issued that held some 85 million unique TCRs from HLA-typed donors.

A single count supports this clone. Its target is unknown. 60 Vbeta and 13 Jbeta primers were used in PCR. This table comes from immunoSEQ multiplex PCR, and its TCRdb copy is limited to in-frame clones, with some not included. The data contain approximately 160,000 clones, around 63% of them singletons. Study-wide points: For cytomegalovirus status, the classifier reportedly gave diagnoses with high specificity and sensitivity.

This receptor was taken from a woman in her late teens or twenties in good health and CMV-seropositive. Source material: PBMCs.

The CDR3 DNA reads TGTGCCAGCAGTAGCGTAAGCTCCTACGAGCAGTACTTC. It specifies CASSSVSSYEQYF. The chain combines TRBV27 with TRBJ2-5; unclear D gene. The last part of the DNA fits TRBJ2-7 better; the J call may be wrong. This CDR3 has 13 amino acids. Germline values: CDR1 MNHEY, CDR2 SMNVEV (reference sequence).